These 20 T cell receptor beta chains were all obtained from the same sample, sequenced in a study of vaccination effects on CD4 cells after COVID-19. TCRdb keeps only in-frame clones here, not all; method: immunoSEQ multiplex PCR. This sample carries about 70,000 clones, about 80% of them seen once, and the ten largest clones take 12%. No antigens are known for them. After expansion with viral peptide pools in the ViraFEST assay, antigen-specific CD4+ T cells were sequenced. Cultured cells yielded isolated CD4+ T cells after less than 11 days. Neither prior SARS-CoV-2 infection nor positive nucleocapsid antibodies were present in the vaccine recipients. The sample consisted of CD4+ T cells from PBMCs cultured with SARS-CoV-2 spike peptides, taken before COVID-19 vaccination. The receptor source for this set is a human donor who received a COVID-19 vaccine.

This rearrangement joins TRBV6-5 to TRBJ1-6, with D unclear. Trimming removed 8 bases at V and 0 bases at J, with 8 bases between. Per the germline V gene, CDR1 is MNHEY and CDR2 is SVGAGI. CDR3 length: 14 amino acids. CDR3 sequence: CASVRASYNSPLHF. The DNA for the CDR3 is TGTGCCAGCGTCAGAGCCTCCTATAATTCACCCCTCCACTTT.

The chain recombines TRBV6-5 with TRBJ1-2, with 10 bases lining up with TRBD1. The J segment lost 4 bases and the V segment lost 2 bases, leaving 1 base of the junction unmatched. Germline-derived CDR1 and CDR2 are MNHEY and SVGAGI. The CDR3 extends over 14 amino acids. The CDR3 DNA reads as TGTGCCAGCAGTTACCGACAGGGGGCCTATGGCTACACCTTC. It specifies CASSYRQGAYGYTF.

V is TRBV6-5 and J is TRBJ2-5; TRBD2 agrees at 8 bases. The ends lost 6 bases at V and 5 bases at J; junction bases unmatched: 8. The CDR3 runs to 14 residues. CDR1 MNHEY and CDR2 SVGAGI come from the germline V gene. CDR3 sequence: CASRGAGGRETQYF. Here the CDR3 DNA reads TGTGCCAGCAGAGGGGCGGGGGGTCGGGAGACCCAGTACTTC.

J is TRBJ2-2 and V is TRBV18; D is unclear. Between the trimmed V and J ends, which lost 0 bases and 4 bases, there was a span of 9 bases. This CDR3 comprises 15 residues. CDR1 and CDR2 (germline): KGHSH, LQKENI. The CDR3 DNA follows: TGTGCCAGCTCACCACCCTCAGCGTTCACCGGGGAGCTGTTTTTT. The encoded protein is CASSPPSAFTGELFF. Drawing the rest from reference TRBV18 and TRBJ2-2, the complete variable domain is NAGVMQNPRHLVRRRGQEARLRCSPMKGHSHVYWYRQLPEEGLKFMVYLQKENIIDESGMPKERFSAEFPKEGPSILRIQQVVRGDSAAYFCASSPPSAFTGELFFGEGSRLTVL.

The V gene is TRBV18, the J gene TRBJ1-2; maybe TRBD1 (5 bases). Between the trimmed V and J ends, which lost 4 bases and 10 bases, there was a span of 13 bases. The CDR3 runs to 12 residues. Per germline, CDR1 KGHSH and CDR2 LQKENI. CDR3 nucleotide sequence: TGTGCCAGCTCACGAATAGACAGTCACTACACCTTC. This encodes CASSRIDSHYTF.

The chain carries TRBV6-2 or TRBV6-3 and TRBJ1-5; no clear D. The V end was cut by 2 bases, the J end by 1 base, with 6 bases between. The CDR3 contains 14 residues. CDR1 and CDR2 from the germline V gene are MNHEY and SVGEGT. CDR3 nucleotide sequence: TGTGCCAGCAGTTACGTCGGGAGCAATCAGCCCCAGCATTTT. It encodes CASSYVGSNQPQHF.

The chain links TRBV4-1 to TRBJ1-2; possibly TRBD1 for D (5 bases). CDR1 MGHRA and CDR2 YSYEKL come from the germline V gene. Trimming stripped 1 base from V and 8 bases from J, with 23 bases between. This CDR3 is 17 amino acids long. CDR3 sequence: CASSQVVRDGTSWGYTF. The CDR3 DNA reads TGCGCCAGCAGCCAAGTGGTCCGGGACGGCACCTCTTGGGGCTACACCTTC.

CDR3 amino acids: CASSQGPEGTDTQYF. The CDR3 nucleotides read TGTGCCAGCAGCCAAGGCCCCGAGGGGACAGATACGCAGTATTTT. V is TRBV3-1 (or the pseudogene TRBV3-2) and J is TRBJ2-3, with D perhaps TRBD1 or TRBD2 (5 bases each). The CDR3 length is 15 residues. Germline V CDR1 and CDR2: LGHDT, YNNKEL (reference sequence). V was clipped by 1 base and J by 3 bases, with 11 bases between them.

V usage is TRBV5-6 and J usage is TRBJ2-1; D is unclear. Per the germline V gene, CDR1 is SGHDT and CDR2 is YYEEEE. Trimming left V 1 base short and J 8 bases short, with 10 bases between. The CDR3 length is 13 residues. The CDR3 region has the DNA TGTGCCAGCAGCTTGCTGGGATTAGATGAGCAGTTCTTC. Its translation is CASSLLGLDEQFF.

The chain recombines TRBV27 with TRBJ1-5; D remains unclear. The CDR3 consists of 15 residues. Germline CDR1 and CDR2: MNHEY and SMNVEV (reference sequence). V was cut by 5 bases and J by 6 bases, with 17 bases left in between. The CDR3, as DNA: TGTGCCAGCAGTATCAGGACGGGGAAGGGTCAGCCCCAGCATTTT. This translates into CASSIRTGKGQPQHF.

The chain links TRBV28 to TRBJ2-7, with D unresolved. The CDR3 consists of 14 residues. Germline V gives CDR1 MDHEN, CDR2 SYDVKM. V gave up 3 bases and J gave up 3 bases, with 12 bases separating them. CDR3 in DNA: TGTGCCAGCAGTTTTCGTGGTATGGGCTACGAGCAGTACGTC. It translates to CASSFRGMGYEQYV.

The V gene is TRBV6-5, the J gene TRBJ1-2; 11 bases line up with TRBD1. The junction had 6 bases not matched to a gene; V was cut back by 0 bases and J by 9 bases. The V gene's germline CDR1 is MNHEY and CDR2 SVGAGI. This CDR3 comprises 15 residues. The CDR3 loop is CASSYSTRTGGRYTF. The CDR3 DNA is TGTGCCAGCAGTTACTCGACCAGGACAGGGGGCCGCTACACCTTC.

The chain couples TRBV12-3 or TRBV12-4 to TRBJ1-1; D gene uncertain. V gave up 5 bases and J gave up 11 bases, with 18 bases separating them. The CDR3 totals 13 residues. The CDR3 sequence: CASSLRGPDSAFF. CDR3 coding DNA: TGTGCCAGCAGTCTACGGGGTCCTGACTCGGCTTTCTTT.

The chain joins TRBV5-4 to TRBJ1-4, with a possible D match to TRBD1 (5 bases). Trimming cost V 0 bases and J 0 bases, with 15 bases left between them. The germline gives CDR1 SGHNT, CDR2 YYREEE (reference sequence). The CDR3 extends over 18 amino acids. CDR3 protein: CASSLVETAYPTNEKLFF. The CDR3 DNA reads as TGTGCCAGCAGCTTGGTGGAGACAGCTTATCCAACTAATGAAAAACTGTTTTTT.

The gene calls are TRBV18 and TRBJ2-3, with 8 nucleotides matching TRBD1. Germline V lookup: CDR1 KGHSH, CDR2 LQKENI. This CDR3 comprises 13 residues. V gave up 3 bases and J gave up 12 bases; unmatched junction bases: 8. CDR3 sequence (DNA): TGTGCCAGCTCACCGTTGGTTGACAGGGGACAGTATTTT. Protein: CASSPLVDRGQYF.

Here the CDR3 reads CASSEAASGGLDTQYF. CDR3 in DNA: TGTGCCAGCAGTGAAGCTGCGAGCGGGGGGTTGGATACGCAGTATTTT. V and J are TRBV6-1 and TRBJ2-3; 9 nucleotides line up with TRBD2. V gave up 0 bases and J gave up 6 bases; unmatched junction bases: 7. This CDR3 contains 16 residues. Looked up from germline, CDR1 is MNHNS and CDR2 is SASEGT.

J is TRBJ1-3 and V is TRBV6-5; the D gene is possibly TRBD1 (6 bases). Germline CDR1 MNHEY, CDR2 SVGAGI. This CDR3 has 15 amino acids. V lost 7 bases and J lost 3, with 16 bases in between. The CDR3 is CASNISPDSGNTIYF. The CDR3 nucleotides are TGTGCCAGCAACATATCCCCGGACAGTGGAAACACCATATATTTT.

The chain joins TRBV2 to TRBJ1-1, with unresolved D. CDR1 is SNHLY, CDR2 FYNNEI, per germline. Deletions cut 6 bases from V and 4 bases from J, with 15 bases between. CDR3 length: 14 residues. This chain's CDR3 is CASRVANVGTEAFF. In nucleotides, the CDR3 is TGTGCCAGCAGAGTGGCCAATGTCGGCACTGAAGCTTTCTTT.

This sequence joins TRBV2 and TRBJ1-2; D might be TRBD1 (6 bases). V was pared by 3 bases and J by 3 bases, with 8 bases between. This CDR3 has 13 amino acids. The germline V gene encodes CDR1 SNHLY and CDR2 FYNNEI. Here the CDR3 DNA reads TGTGCCAGCAGTGAGGAGGGGGACTATGGCTACACCTTC. This encodes CASSEEGDYGYTF.

The gene calls are TRBV19 and TRBJ1-4; D call uncertain. The CDR3 has 11 amino acids. The germline V and J ends were trimmed by 2 bases and 7 bases, with 2 bases remaining between them. The germline CDR1 and CDR2 sequences are LNHDA and SQIVND (reference sequence). The CDR3 region is CASSISEKLFF. CDR3 nucleotides: TGTGCCAGTAGTATATCTGAAAAACTGTTTTTT. Filled out from reference TRBV19 and TRBJ1-4, the complete variable domain reads DGGITQSPKYLFRKEGQNVTLSCEQNLNHDAMYWYRQDPGQGLRLIYYSQIVNDFQKGDIAEGYSVSREKKESFPLTVTSAQKNPTAFYLCASSISEKLFFGSGTQLSVL.